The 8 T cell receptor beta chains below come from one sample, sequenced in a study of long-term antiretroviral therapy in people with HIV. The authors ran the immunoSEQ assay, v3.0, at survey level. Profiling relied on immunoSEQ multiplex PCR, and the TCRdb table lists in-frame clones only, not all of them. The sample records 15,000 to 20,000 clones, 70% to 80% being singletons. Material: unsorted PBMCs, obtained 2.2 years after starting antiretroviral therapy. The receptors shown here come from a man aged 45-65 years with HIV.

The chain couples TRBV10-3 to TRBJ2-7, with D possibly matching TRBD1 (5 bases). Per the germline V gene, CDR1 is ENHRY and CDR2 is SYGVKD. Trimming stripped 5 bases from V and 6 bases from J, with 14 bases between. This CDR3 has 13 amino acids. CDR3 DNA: TGTGCCATCAGTTTCAGGGCCACGGGCGAGCAGTACTTC. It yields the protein CAISFRATGEQYF.

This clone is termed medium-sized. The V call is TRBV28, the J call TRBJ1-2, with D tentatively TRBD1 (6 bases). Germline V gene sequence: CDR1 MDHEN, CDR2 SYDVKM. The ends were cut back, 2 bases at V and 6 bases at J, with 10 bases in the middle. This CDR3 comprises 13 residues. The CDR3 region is CASSLRGANGYTF. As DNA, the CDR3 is TGTGCCAGCAGTTTAAGGGGGGCTAATGGCTACACCTTC.

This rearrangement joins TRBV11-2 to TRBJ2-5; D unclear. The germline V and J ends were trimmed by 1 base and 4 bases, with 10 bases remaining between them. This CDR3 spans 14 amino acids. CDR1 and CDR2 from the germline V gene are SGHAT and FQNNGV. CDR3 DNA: TGTGCCAGCAGCTTAGTTAAGGTTGGAGAGACCCAGTACTTC. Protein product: CASSLVKVGETQYF.

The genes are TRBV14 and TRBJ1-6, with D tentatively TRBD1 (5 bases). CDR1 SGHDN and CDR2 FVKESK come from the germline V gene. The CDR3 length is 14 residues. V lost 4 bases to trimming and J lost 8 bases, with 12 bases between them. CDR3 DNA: TGTGCCAGCAGCCCGGGACGGCTCTATTCACCCCTCCACTTT. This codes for CASSPGRLYSPLHF.

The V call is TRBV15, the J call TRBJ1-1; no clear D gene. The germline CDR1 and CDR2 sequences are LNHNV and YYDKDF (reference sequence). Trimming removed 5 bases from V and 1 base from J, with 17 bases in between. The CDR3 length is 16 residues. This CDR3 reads CATSEGGEAGNTEAFF. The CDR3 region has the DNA TGTGCCACCAGCGAGGGAGGTGAGGCCGGGAACACTGAAGCTTTCTTT.

CDR3 in DNA: TGCGCCAGCAGGCGATATGCCACGGGACGGGGGACTGAAGCTTTCTTT. This codes for CASRRYATGRGTEAFF. V and J are TRBV23-1 and TRBJ1-1; the D gene is possibly TRBD1 (5 bases). TRBV23-1 is reported as an ORF; its role is uncertain. The length of the CDR3 is 16 residues. The V and J ends lost 6 bases and 5 bases respectively, with 22 bases between them.

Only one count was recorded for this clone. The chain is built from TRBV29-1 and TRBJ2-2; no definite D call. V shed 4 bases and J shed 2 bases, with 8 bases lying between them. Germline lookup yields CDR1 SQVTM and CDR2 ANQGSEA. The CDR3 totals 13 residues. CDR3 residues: CSVVSANTGELFF. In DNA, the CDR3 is TGCAGCGTTGTGTCTGCAAACACCGGGGAGCTGTTTTTT.

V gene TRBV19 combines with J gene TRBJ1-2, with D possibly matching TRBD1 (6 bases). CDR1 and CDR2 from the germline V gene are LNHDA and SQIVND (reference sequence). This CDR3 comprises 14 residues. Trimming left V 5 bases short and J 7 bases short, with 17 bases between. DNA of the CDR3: TGTGCCAGTAGTCCATCCGGGACAAAGGGTGGCTACACCTTC. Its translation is CASSPSGTKGGYTF.